This record concerns one T cell receptor (beta chain) sequence. The antigen this receptor binds is unknown. No quality values exist for individual bases; no much larger clone is one base distant. Each collaborating institution followed its own protocols to collect whole blood in K2EDTA tubes. Collaborator samples were shipped for TCRbeta analysis as frozen whole blood, isolated PBMCs, or DNA extracted from either sample type. The immunoSEQ Assay, a bias-controlled multiplex PCR, was used to amplify TCRbeta CDR3 regions from genomic DNA. The original methods were these. Nucleated cell counts per sample were estimated from amplification of reference gene primers within the assay. To quantify the absolute abundance of each unique TCRbeta CDR3 rearrangement, sequence reads were collapsed and filtered. For each sample, productive Simpson clonality was calculated as the square root of Simpson's diversity index across productive rearrangements. The source is immuneACCESS, and TCRdb retained only in-frame sequences with V and J called. Part of the clones is not carried over; for the studies checked, unresolved V genes explain less than half of this, and the remainder is unexplained. V and J calls and clone size come straight from that table; D and trimming were deduced from the DNA. The table for this sample lists some 250,000 clones; 82% of them were counted only once. The top ten constitute 2.5% to 3.5% of the sample.

The sample is drawn from a study of blood T cell repertoires in COVID-19 (dated by TCRdb to the early 2020s). Study-wide context: Samples from collaborators originated in the United States, Italy and Spain and spanned both the acute and convalescent phases of COVID-19. The material from the prospective study consisted of cDNA or gDNA derived from T cells, B-cell-depleted T cells, or PBMCs. The dataset comprised deeply sampled blood TCRbeta repertoires from subjects exposed to, actively infected with, or recovered from COVID-19. The repertoires were released in a freely available public database meant as a resource for research on the immune response to SARS-CoV-2. Samples came from the ongoing ImmuneRACE study (first 160 participants) plus 1,254 subjects from 6 global collaborators. Nearly every sample came with metadata listing a de-identified subject ID, COVID-19 status, age in years and sex. Where available, HLA class I and class II types were taken from metadata supplied by the sample provider and were not determined by assay-based typing. Here is what the overall study found, with its caveats: How much clinical and demographic metadata was included differed by source and by participant, and the metadata was provided uncurated.

Sequencing was carried out using peripheral blood. The source is a woman aged 18 to 35 with acute or convalescent COVID-19.

The DNA is as follows: TGTGCCAGCAGCTTAGGCCCGGGATTGGAGACCCAGTACTTC. This gives the protein CASSLGPGLETQYF. This chain is built from TRBV11-3 and TRBJ2-5, and the D gene may be TRBD2, 5 bases matching. CDR1 and CDR2, looked up from the germline V gene, are SGHNT and YENEEA. The CDR3 runs 14 amino acids, cysteine and phenylalanine included. Here the CDR3 DNA is all that survives: 42 bases in frame from base 1. Cut back by 1 base and 5 bases, the V and J ends lie 11 bases apart.